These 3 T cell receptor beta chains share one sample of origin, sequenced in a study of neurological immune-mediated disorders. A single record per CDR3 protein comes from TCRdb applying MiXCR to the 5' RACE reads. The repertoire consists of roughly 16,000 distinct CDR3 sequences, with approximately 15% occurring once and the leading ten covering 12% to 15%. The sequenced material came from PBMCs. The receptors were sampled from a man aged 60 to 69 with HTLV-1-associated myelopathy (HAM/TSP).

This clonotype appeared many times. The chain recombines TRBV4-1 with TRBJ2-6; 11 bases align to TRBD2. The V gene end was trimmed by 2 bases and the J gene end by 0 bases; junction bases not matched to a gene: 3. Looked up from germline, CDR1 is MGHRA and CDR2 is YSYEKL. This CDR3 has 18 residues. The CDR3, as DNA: TGCGCCAGCAGCCAATTGCTAGCGGGGGGCTCTGGGGCCAACGTCCTGACTTTC. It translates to CASSQLLAGGSGANVLTF.

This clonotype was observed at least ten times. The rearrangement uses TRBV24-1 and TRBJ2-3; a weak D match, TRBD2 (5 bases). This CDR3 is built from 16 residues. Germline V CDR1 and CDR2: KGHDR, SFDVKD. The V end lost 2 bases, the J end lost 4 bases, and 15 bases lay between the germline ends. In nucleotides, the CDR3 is TGTGCCACCAGTGATTCCGGCAGGCTGGAGGCAGATACGCAGTATTTT. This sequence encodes CATSDSGRLEADTQYF.

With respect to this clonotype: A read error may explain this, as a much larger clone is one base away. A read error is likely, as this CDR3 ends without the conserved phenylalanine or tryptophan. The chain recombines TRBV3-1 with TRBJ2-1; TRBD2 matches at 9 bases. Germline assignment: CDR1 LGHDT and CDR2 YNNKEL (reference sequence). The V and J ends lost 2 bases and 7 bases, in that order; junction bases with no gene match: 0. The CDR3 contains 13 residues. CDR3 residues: CASSQLAGNEQFL. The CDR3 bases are TGTGCCAGCAGCCAACTAGCGGGGAATGAGCAGTTCTTA.